This TCR beta chain was sequenced during a study of blood T cell repertoires in COVID-19. At the level of the study: COVID-19 samples collected from the United States, Italy and Spain covered acute and convalescent phases. T cells, B-cell-depleted T cells, or PBMCs supplied cDNA or gDNA.

J lost 3 bases, V lost 5 bases, and 4 bases had no gene match. The CDR3 is made up of 13 amino acids. Looked up from germline, CDR1 is MNHEY and CDR2 is SVGEGT. In the authors' methods: Nucleated cell number was recorded as an estimate derived from reference gene primer amplification. Using immunoSEQ multiplex PCR, the repertoire was profiled, and TCRdb retains in-frame clones only, with some absent. From that table come the V and J calls and clone size; the DNA was used to work out D and trimming. This sample yields about 170,000 clones, of which 65% to 85% are seen a single time; roughly a fifth belongs to the top ten.

Sequencing input: peripheral blood. The TCR was taken from a woman in her seventies who had recovered from COVID-19. J is TRBJ2-7 and V is TRBV6-2 or TRBV6-3, with 7 bases identical to TRBD2. CDR3 in amino acids: CASSNTGGYEQYF. CDR3 coding DNA: TGTGCCAGCAGTAACACGGGGGGCTACGAGCAGTACTTC.